This is a list of T cell receptor beta chains from one sample in a study of T cell clonotyping in hematopoietic cell transplantation. The data were produced by immunoSEQ multiplex PCR, yet TCRdb's version contains in-frame clones alone and is incomplete. The sample yields around 27,000 clones, around 70% seen once. This specimen was peripheral blood mononuclear cells, taken before stem cell transplant. The receptors were sampled from a man aged 50 or older with myelodysplastic syndrome. Some clones in this sample may be carry-over from other donors' samples. Both conserved end residues are part of each CDR3. The D gene is left open where the match is weak. The size of a clone is reported for some rows only, either as once, few or many, or as a class for expanded clones.

v_call	clone_size	d_call	j_call	cdr3_nt	cdr3_aa
TRBV28	once	-	TRBJ2-2	TGTGCCAGCAGTTTTCCAGGGGTGGTAATCACCGGGGAGCTGTTTTTT	CASSFPGVVITGELFF
TRBV7-6	few	-	TRBJ2-3	TGTGCCAGCAGCTTAAGCAGGGGTAACACAGATACGCAGTATTTT	CASSLSRGNTDTQYF
TRBV30	-	-	TRBJ1-3	TGTGCCTGGAGTGTGGTGGGTGGAAACACCATATATTTT	CAWSVVGGNTIYF
TRBV4-1	few	-	TRBJ2-2	TGCGCCAGCAGCCTCGCGAACACCGGGGAGCTGTTTTTT	CASSLANTGELFF
TRBV28	-	-	TRBJ1-2	TGTGCCAGCAGGATAGATCTGGGATATGGCTACACCTTC	CASRIDLGYGYTF
TRBV30	-	-	TRBJ1-2	TGTGCCTCGACCTCACGGAGGACAGACTATGGCTACACCTTC	CASTSRRTDYGYTF
TRBV30	few	TRBD1	TRBJ1-2	TGTGCCTCAGGACAGGCCGGCGGCTACACCTTC	CASGQAGGYTF
TRBV7-2	-	TRBD1	TRBJ1-4	TGTGCCAGCAGCCCACTCTCCGGGACAGGGAGTGAAAAACTGTTTTTT	CASSPLSGTGSEKLFF
TRBV6-5	once	-	TRBJ2-7	TGTGCCAGCAGGGGACTGACCGGGTATGGGTACGAGCAGTACTTC	CASRGLTGYGYEQYF
TRBV4-1	few	-	TRBJ1-1	TGCGCCAGCAGCAAGGGACACATGAACACTGAAGCTTTCTTT	CASSKGHMNTEAFF
TRBV19	once	-	TRBJ1-5	TGTGCCAGTAGTATTGGTGAGGGGATTAGCAATCAGCCCCAGCATTTT	CASSIGEGISNQPQHF
TRBV30	-	-	TRBJ1-6	TGTGCCTGGACCCTTAGTACCTCCCAGGGGTCACCCCTCCACTTT	CAWTLSTSQGSPLHF
TRBV9	-	TRBD2	TRBJ2-3	TGTGCCAGCAGCGTAGTACCGGGGGGGATCACAGATACGCAGTATTTT	CASSVVPGGITDTQYF
TRBV7-7	few	TRBD1	TRBJ1-3	TGTGCCAGCAGCTTAGCCCAGGGGGACACCATATATTTT	CASSLAQGDTIYF
TRBV28	-	TRBD1	TRBJ1-1	TGTGCCAGCAGTGGCGCGACAGGGGGGTTCCCTGAAGCTTTCTTT	CASSGATGGFPEAFF
TRBV1	-	-	TRBJ2-4	TGCACCAGCAGCCAAGAAAGTGGGACAGGGATAAACATTCAGTACTTC	CTSSQESGTGINIQYF
TRBV9	few	-	TRBJ1-2	TGTGCCAGCAGCGCCCGGGGAATCAACTATGGCTACACCTTC	CASSARGINYGYTF
TRBV5-4	-	TRBD1	TRBJ1-1	TGTGCCAGCTTTTTATCCGGGACAGGGTATAGGGACACTGAAGCTTTCTTT	CASFLSGTGYRDTEAFF
TRBV28	-	-	TRBJ2-7	TGTGCCAGCAGTGTCCCAGGGATTAAGGACGAGCAGTACTTC	CASSVPGIKDEQYF
TRBV30	few	-	TRBJ1-5	TGTGCCTGGAGTGCAGAGGAACGGCCCCAGCATTTT	CAWSAEERPQHF
TRBV2	few	-	TRBJ1-2	TGTGCCAGCAGACCGGGACAAGAAGGCTATGGCTACACCTTC	CASRPGQEGYGYTF
TRBV2	once	-	TRBJ2-5	TGTGCCAGCAGTGAAGCGGGGGCTCGGCAAGAGACCCAGTACTTC	CASSEAGARQETQYF
TRBV4-3	-	-	TRBJ1-2	TGCGCCAGCAGCCAAGATTTCGGAGTCGGCGGCTACACCTTC	CASSQDFGVGGYTF
TRBV29-1	-	TRBD2	TRBJ2-3	TGCAGCGCTTCGGGACTAGCGGGGGGGGCCGATACGCAGTATTTT	CSASGLAGGADTQYF
TRBV30	-	TRBD2	TRBJ2-2	TGTGCCTGGGTTAGCGGGAGGAGTACCGGGGAGCTGTTTTTT	CAWVSGRSTGELFF
TRBV27	-	TRBD2	TRBJ2-4	TGTGCCAGCAGTTTATCCGGACTAGCAGGAAACATTCAGTACTTC	CASSLSGLAGNIQYF
TRBV30	-	-	TRBJ2-7	TGTGCCTGGAGAGCGACCTACGAGCAGTACTTC	CAWRATYEQYF
TRBV28	-	-	TRBJ1-6	TGTGCCAGCAGCCCAGTTCCGTCACCCCTCCACTTT	CASSPVPSPLHF
TRBV9	-	-	TRBJ2-1	TGTGCCAGCAGCCCCAGCCCCATCGAACAACACAATGAGCAGTTCTTC	CASSPSPIEQHNEQFF
TRBV19	-	-	TRBJ1-2	TGTGCCAGTACCAACTCACCGGCAGGTTATGGCTACACCTTC	CASTNSPAGYGYTF
TRBV6-1	-	TRBD1	TRBJ1-5	TGTGCCAGCAGTGCAGACAGGGGGCTTGTTCAGCCCCAGCATTTT	CASSADRGLVQPQHF
TRBV5-1	-	-	TRBJ2-7	TGCGCCAGCAGCTGGGACACGAGCTCCTACGAGCAGTACTTC	CASSWDTSSYEQYF
TRBV6-5	-	-	TRBJ2-5	TGTGCCAGCAGTTACTCTCCAGGACGAGAGACCCAGTACTTC	CASSYSPGRETQYF
TRBV25-1	-	-	TRBJ2-7	TGTGCCAGCAGTGAACAGACAAGCTACGAGCAGTACTTC	CASSEQTSYEQYF
TRBV2	-	-	TRBJ1-1	TGTGCCAGCAGTGAGGACGAGTCGATGAACACTGAAGCTTTCTTT	CASSEDESMNTEAFF
TRBV19	-	-	TRBJ1-2	TGTGCCAGTAGTATAGATGGTGGGGACTATGGCTACACCTTC	CASSIDGGDYGYTF
TRBV20-1	-	-	TRBJ1-2	TGCAGTGCTCCGAATAACTATGGCTACACCTTC	CSAPNNYGYTF
TRBV30	few	-	TRBJ2-7	TGTGCCTGGAGCGAGGTTGGGCAGGGAACCTACGAGCAGTACTTC	CAWSEVGQGTYEQYF
TRBV5-1	-	TRBD1	TRBJ2-5	TGCGCCAGCAGCTTGGGACAGGGGGCGCACGAGACCCAGTACTTC	CASSLGQGAHETQYF
TRBV28	few	-	TRBJ1-6	TGTGCCAGCAGTTTATGGGGGTCACCCCTCCACTTT	CASSLWGSPLHF
TRBV7-2	few	TRBD2	TRBJ2-3	TGTGCCAGCAGCTTAGGACTAGCGGGCAAGTATTTT	CASSLGLAGKYF